A single sample is the source of the 4 T cell receptor beta chains below, sequenced in a study of T cell responses to AZD1222 COVID-19 vaccine. Sequencing used immunoSEQ multiplex PCR; TCRdb keeps in-frame clones, though not all of them. The table records about 95,000 clones, roughly 91% of them present only once. Specimen: peripheral blood, collected on day 0 of AZD1222 vaccination. Receptors originate from an adult in good health.

The chain combines TRBV7-3 with TRBJ2-3, with D perhaps matching TRBD2 (5 bases). CDR1 is SGHTA, CDR2 FQGTGA, per germline. This CDR3 spans 12 amino acids. Trimming took off 5 bases at V and 9 bases at J, with 12 bases between the two ends. The CDR3 region has the DNA TGTGCCAGCAGCCTACTAGGTGGCACGCAGTATTTT. It is translated as CASSLLGGTQYF.

The J gene is TRBJ2-3, the V gene TRBV6-5, with D hard to call. V was shortened by 6 bases and J by 6 bases, with 10 bases between the two germline ends. Germline V gene lookup returns CDR1 MNHEY and CDR2 SVGAGI. The CDR3 is 12 residues long. CDR3 in DNA: TGTGCCAGCAGCCAACGAATGGATACGCAGTATTTT. It encodes CASSQRMDTQYF.

The chain joins TRBV5-4 to TRBJ1-2, with TRBD1 matching over 8 bases. The CDR3 runs 14 residues. Germline CDR1 is SGHNT and CDR2 is YYREEE (reference sequence). J gave up 2 bases and V 5 bases, and 5 bases lay outside the gene matches. CDR3: CASRLQGGNYGYTF. CDR3 in DNA: TGTGCCAGCAGGCTACAGGGGGGAAACTATGGCTACACCTTC.

V gene TRBV10-3 combines with J gene TRBJ2-7; 10 positions agree with TRBD1. V gave up 0 bases and J gave up 2 bases; unmatched junction bases: 1. Germline V gene sequence: CDR1 ENHRY, CDR2 SYGVKD. This CDR3 spans 15 amino acids. CDR3 loop: CAISESGTGAYEQYF. As DNA, the CDR3 is TGTGCCATCAGTGAGTCAGGGACAGGGGCCTACGAGCAGTACTTC.